In this sample, the clone carrying this TCR delta chain turned up a few times. The data derive from a study of gamma-delta T cells after stem cell transplantation. TCRdb reran clone calling via CATT on the RT-PCR reads. This repertoire shows roughly 2,500 delta-chain clones, around 5.2% found once; its top ten account for around a quarter. The material sequenced was gamma-delta T cells. The TCR comes from a human donor. It is not recorded whose cells these are; they may come from a transplant donor.

The CDR3 sequence is CACDGPLGDTRKHTDKLIF. In nucleotides, the CDR3 is TGTGCCTGTGACGGCCCCCTGGGGGATACGCGAAAACACACCGATAAACTCATCTTT. The chain is built from TRDV2 and TRDJ1; 12 bases fit TRDD3. From germline, CDR1 is GEAIGNYY and CDR2 EKD. Germline trimming cut 3 bases from V and 0 bases from J; bases unmatched to any gene: 13. This CDR3 is 19 amino acids long.